This T cell receptor (beta chain) emerged from a study of blood T cells in healthy people across ages. This clonotype was picked up one time. Trimming left V 0 bases short and J 0 bases short, with 9 bases between. The CDR3 contains 16 residues. Looked up from germline, CDR1 is MNHEY and CDR2 is SMNVEV (reference sequence). A second PCR of roughly 7 to 11 cycles used a sample-barcoded 5' primer and a J-beta primer mix. TCRdb used MiXCR to reprocess the 5' RACE reads, holding one entry per CDR3 protein. The table includes approximately 850,000 distinct CDR3 sequences, around 43% detected once. The TCR originated in a man aged 60 to 69 in good health. The V and J genes are TRBV27 and TRBJ1-3; D remains ambiguous. Material for sequencing was blood. CDR3 protein: CASSLSPNDSGNTIYF. In DNA form, the CDR3 reads TGTGCCAGCAGTTTATCGCCTAACGACTCTGGAAACACCATATATTTT.